This TCR beta chain was observed in a study of T-cell memory formation after mild COVID-19 (dated by TCRdb to about 2021). For context, the study as a whole: Most TCR sequence clusters were specific to one of the two donors. In two donors, T-cell clones that expanded and contracted after mild COVID-19 were followed by sequencing TCRalpha and TCRbeta repertoires longitudinally. Two young, previously healthy adult volunteers, one female and one male, were included in the cohort. What the study reported, not specific to this receptor: SARS-CoV-2 specificity was not confirmed for the second-wave clones peaking on day 37. Some responding clones were detected in pre-infection memory, which suggested that pre-existing cross-reactive memory T cells had joined the SARS-CoV-2 response. Balanced CD4/CD8 phenotypes were observed for clones contracting from day 15 to 85, whereas a bias towards CD4+ was observed for a second wave of clones expanding from day 15 to 37. Only two mild cases were covered by the study, and larger cohorts that include severe cases with pre-infection samples were considered necessary. Contracting CD4+ clones were located mainly in the CM and EM memory subsets, whereas CD8+ clones were found to be enriched in EMRA.

This clonotype was observed a handful of times. Its antigen target is currently unknown. No quality values exist for individual bases; no much larger clone is one base distant. These reads were obtained on an Illumina NovaSeq 6000. TCRalpha and TCRbeta cDNA libraries were built by 5'RACE with constant-segment primers, adding sample barcodes and unique molecular identifiers. RNA was extracted from every sample with Trizol reagent. Libraries were amplified in two PCR steps, with a second sample barcode and Illumina TruSeq adapters added in the second step. Libraries were sequenced on an Illumina NovaSeq with 2 x 150 bp paired-end reads. Turning to the authors' computational methods: With migec v1.2.7, reads were demultiplexed and then collapsed into UMI-guided consensus sequences. Using mixcr v2.1.11, UMI consensuses were aligned to TRA and TRB V and J templates and then assembled into clonotypes. A clonotype was counted as expanded or contracted only when both edgeR and NoisET called the clonotype significant, with the noise models trained on biological replicates. edgeR calls used a false discovery rate-adjusted p below 0.01 and a log2 fold-change threshold of 1. As an exploratory analysis of dynamics, max-normalized trajectories of the 1000 most abundant clonotypes were examined with PCA combined with hierarchical clustering. Each responding clone was given a CD4 or CD8 phenotype based on the CD4+ and CD8+ repertoires, which had been sequenced separately. TCRdb's own reprocessing of the public reads used fastp at Q25 and MiXCR and kept productive beta chains. Each entry is one CDR3 protein sequence, shown with its most common DNA and genes. TCRdb, rather than the study authors, made the V and J calls. The sample table records about 240,000 distinct CDR3 sequences; roughly 9.4% of these occur just once. In total, the top ten clones hold 22% of the sample.

Ficoll-Paque density gradient centrifugation was used to isolate PBMCs. The receptor was isolated from a man between 18 and 29 years old who had mild COVID-19 (a few samples of this study predate the infection). The sample titles of this study are shuffled in the database, so cell type and time point are left out; the donor was told from shared clones. The sample consisted of PBMCs or a T cell subset sorted from them (not recorded which).

The sequenced DNA is TGTGCCAGCAGTTACGGGGGGCTCTTCGAGACCCAGTACTTC. This yields the protein CASSYGGLFETQYF. Here the chain combines TRBV6-5 and TRBJ2-5; the D call is tentative, TRBD1 or TRBD2, as each matches 6 bases. The CDR3 covers 14 residues, taking in both the cysteine and the phenylalanine. Solely the CDR3 DNA is kept, with 42 bases framed from the first base. The junction carries 12 bases between V and J, which are trimmed by 2 bases and 5 bases respectively. CDR1 and CDR2 are drawn from the germline V gene: MNHEY, SVGAGI.